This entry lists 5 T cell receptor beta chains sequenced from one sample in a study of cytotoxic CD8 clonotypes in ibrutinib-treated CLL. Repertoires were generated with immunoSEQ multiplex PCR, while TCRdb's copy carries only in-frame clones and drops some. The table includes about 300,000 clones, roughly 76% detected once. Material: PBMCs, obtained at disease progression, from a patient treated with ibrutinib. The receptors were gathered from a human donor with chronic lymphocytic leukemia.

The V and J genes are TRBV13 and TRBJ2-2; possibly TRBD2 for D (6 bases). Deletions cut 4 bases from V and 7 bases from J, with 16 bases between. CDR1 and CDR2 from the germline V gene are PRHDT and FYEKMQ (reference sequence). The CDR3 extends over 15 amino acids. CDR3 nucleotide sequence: TGTGCCAGCAGCTCGGGACTGGTGCATGGCGGGGAGCTGTTTTTT. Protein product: CASSSGLVHGGELFF. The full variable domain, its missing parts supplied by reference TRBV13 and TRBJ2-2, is AAGVIQSPRHLIKEKRETATLKCYPIPRHDTVYWYQQGPGQDPQFLISFYEKMQSDKGSIPDRFSAQQFSDYHSELNMSSLELGDSALYFCASSSGLVHGGELFFGEGSRLTVL.

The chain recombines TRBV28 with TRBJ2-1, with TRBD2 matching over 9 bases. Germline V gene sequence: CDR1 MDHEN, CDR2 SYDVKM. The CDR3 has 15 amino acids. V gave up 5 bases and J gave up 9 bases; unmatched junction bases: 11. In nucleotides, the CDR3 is TGTGCCAGCAGTACCCGGTTTAGCGGGAGTAGTGAGCAGTTCTTC. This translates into CASSTRFSGSSEQFF.

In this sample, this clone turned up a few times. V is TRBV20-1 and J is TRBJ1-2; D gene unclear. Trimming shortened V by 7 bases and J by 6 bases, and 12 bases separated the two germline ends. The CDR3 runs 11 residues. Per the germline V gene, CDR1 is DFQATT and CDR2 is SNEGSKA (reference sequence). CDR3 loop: CSVKGPDGYTF. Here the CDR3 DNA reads TGCAGTGTCAAGGGTCCCGATGGCTACACCTTC.

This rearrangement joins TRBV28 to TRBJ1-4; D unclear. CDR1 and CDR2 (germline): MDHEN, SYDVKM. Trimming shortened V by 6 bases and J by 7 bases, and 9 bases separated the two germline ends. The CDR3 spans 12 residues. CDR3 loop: CASRASSEKLFF. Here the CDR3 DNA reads TGTGCCAGCAGGGCCTCCAGTGAAAAACTGTTTTTT.

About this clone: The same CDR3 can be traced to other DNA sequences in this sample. CDR3 sequence reads: CASSLVGGSYEQYF. The CDR3 DNA is TGTGCCAGCAGCTTAGTTGGCGGTTCCTACGAGCAGTACTTC. This chain uses TRBV11-2 with TRBJ2-7; D not resolved. The CDR3 sequence is 14 residues long. The V gene lost 1 base and the J gene lost 1 base, with 8 bases spanning the gap. Per the germline V gene, CDR1 is SGHAT and CDR2 is FQNNGV.